The 8 T cell receptor beta chains listed next were all sequenced from one sample in a study of T-cell reconstitution after alpha-beta-depleted transplantation in children. Preparing the TCRbeta library involved the use of unique molecular identifiers. TCRdb used MiXCR to reprocess the PCR reads, holding one entry per CDR3 protein. This table holds 60,000 to 80,000 distinct CDR3 sequences, about 7% found once. The specimen comprised PBMCs from the stem cell graft donor, sampled from the stem cell graft. The source of these receptors is a human donor who donated a stem cell graft to a child with acute lymphoblastic leukemia.

This sequence joins TRBV5-6 and TRBJ2-7, with 8 bases fitting TRBD1. The length of the CDR3 is 18 residues. Germline values: CDR1 SGHDT, CDR2 YYEEEE. With 2 bases clipped from V and 0 bases from J, the junction kept 13 bases outside the gene matches. CDR3 sequence: CASSLSRDRTPLSYEQYF. The CDR3 nucleotides read TGTGCCAGCAGCTTAAGCCGGGACAGGACCCCTCTCTCCTACGAGCAGTACTTC.

The chain employs TRBV10-3 and TRBJ1-1, with a weak D call TRBD1 (6 bases). Trimming left V 6 bases short and J 5 bases short, with 7 bases between. Germline V CDR1 and CDR2: ENHRY, SYGVKD. CDR3 size: 11 residues. The CDR3 DNA reads TGTGCCATCAGAGGGGGGACTGAAGCTTTCTTT. Protein product: CAIRGGTEAFF.

This clonotype has a count of ten or more. The chain employs TRBV12-3 or TRBV12-4 and TRBJ1-2; no reliable D call. The germline V and J ends were trimmed by 7 bases and 4 bases, with 19 bases remaining between them. The length of the CDR3 is 15 residues. As DNA, the CDR3 is TGTGCCAGCACCTTCGAGGGAGCTCCCCTCTATGGCTACACCTTC. Translation gives CASTFEGAPLYGYTF.

This rearrangement joins TRBV18 to TRBJ2-7; TRBD1 agrees at 7 bases. V dropped 5 bases and J dropped 5; count of bases not matched to a gene: 6. This CDR3 is built from 13 residues. Germline V gene sequence: CDR1 KGHSH, CDR2 LQKENI. DNA of the CDR3: TGTGCCAGCTCAACTGGACAGGCGGACGAGCAGTACTTC. Translated, it gives CASSTGQADEQYF.

This clonotype was seen repeatedly, ten times or more. The junction and the germline gene differ at one end; a read error may be behind it. CDR3 protein: CASSPTSGRAKNIQYF. CDR3 nucleotides: TGTGCCAGCAGTCCGACTAGCGGGAGGGCCAAGAACATTCAGTACTTC. The chain links TRBV7-6 to TRBJ2-4, with 14 positions matching TRBD2. This CDR3 is 16 amino acids long. In germline, CDR1 is SGHVS, CDR2 FNYEAQ.

This clonotype was seen many times. The chain couples TRBV7-2 to TRBJ2-1, with TRBD2 identical over 13 bases. Germline CDR1 is SGHTA and CDR2 is FQGNSA. The CDR3 contains 15 residues. Trimming took 5 bases from V and 6 from J; bases not matched to a gene: 4. In DNA, the CDR3 is TGTGCCAGCAGCCCAAGACTAGCGGGGGGCAATGAGCAGTTCTTC. Translated: CASSPRLAGGNEQFF.

The V and J genes are TRBV18 and TRBJ2-2; 10 bases are shared with TRBD2. The germline gives CDR1 KGHSH, CDR2 LQKENI. V lost 0 bases, J lost 2 bases, and 6 bases stayed unmatched. The CDR3 has 18 amino acids. The CDR3 bases are TGTGCCAGCTCACCACCGGGTGCTAGCGGGGGAAACACCGGGGAGCTGTTTTTT. This gives the protein CASSPPGASGGNTGELFF.

In this sample, this clonotype turned up many times. This chain connects TRBV7-9 to TRBJ1-4; D might be TRBD1 (5 bases). Germline V CDR1 and CDR2: SEHNR, FQNEAQ (reference sequence). The V gene lost 3 bases and the J gene lost 0 bases, with 11 bases spanning the gap. This CDR3 is built from 16 residues. The CDR3 sequence is CASSFRGVATNEKLFF. The CDR3 DNA is TGTGCCAGCAGCTTCCGGGGGGTGGCAACTAATGAAAAACTGTTTTTT.